Below, one TCR beta chain is given with its context. Its target is not known. TCRdb analysed the 5' RACE reads with MiXCR anew, one entry per CDR3 protein. The profile shows 400,000 or so distinct CDR3 sequences, more than 20% of them singletons. This entry comes from a study of T-cell memory formation after mild COVID-19. The overall study: TCR clusters showed largely donor specificity. Broader study findings: Among clones contracting day 15 to 85, CD4/CD8 was balanced, whereas later expanders leaned CD4+. Chiefly within CM and EM were the contracting CD4+ clones; CD8+ ones were within EMRA. Still unconfirmed is whether the second-wave clones peaking on day 37 recognized SARS-CoV-2.

V was cut by 4 bases and J by 2 bases, with 19 bases left in between. Germline V gene data show CDR1 as PRHDT and CDR2 as FYEKMQ (reference sequence). This CDR3 contains 17 residues. This sequence originates from an adult woman who had mild COVID-19 (a few samples of this study predate the infection). Cell type and time point are not known. Sequencing input: PBMCs or a T cell subset sorted from them (not recorded which). The rearrangement uses TRBV13 and TRBJ2-3, with D unclear. In nucleotides, the CDR3 is TGTGCCAGCAGCTCCGGTAACTTCCGGCGGATCACAGATACGCAGTATTTT. Translation: CASSSGNFRRITDTQYF.